This is a list of T cell receptor beta chains from one sample in a study of OX40 agonist ivuxolimab in advanced cancers. Measured with immunoSEQ multiplex PCR; TCRdb has only the in-frame clones, and not every one. The sample has 55,000 to 80,000 clones; over 75% are singletons. Material: CD4+ or CD8+ T cells sorted from blood, obtained in a trial of the OX40 agonist ivuxolimab. These receptors came from an adult with an advanced solid tumor such as melanoma, head and neck, liver or kidney cancer. CDR3s include the opening cysteine and the closing phenylalanine or tryptophan. Fields, in order: V gene, clone size, J gene, D gene, CDR3 DNA, CDR3 protein. D genes are given only for firm matches. Some rows have no size entry. The others give once, few or many, or a class for an expanded clone.

V gene: TRBV28
clone size: -
J gene: TRBJ1-4
D gene: -
CDR3 DNA: TGTGCCAGCAACCGGTTTGCAACTAATGAAAAACTGTTTTTT
CDR3 protein: CASNRFATNEKLFF

V gene: TRBV7-8
clone size: -
J gene: TRBJ1-2
D gene: -
CDR3 DNA: TGTGCCAGCAGCTTAGGGGGGAGTAGTTGGGGCTACACCTTC
CDR3 protein: CASSLGGSSWGYTF

V gene: TRBV19
clone size: -
J gene: TRBJ1-6
D gene: -
CDR3 DNA: TGTGCCAGTAGTACCCTATCTGGGAGGGTGAACAATTCACCCCTCCACTTT
CDR3 protein: CASSTLSGRVNNSPLHF

V gene: TRBV7-8
clone size: -
J gene: TRBJ2-5
D gene: -
CDR3 DNA: TGTGCCAGCAGCTTAGTGGAGGGGGGGATCGGCCAGTACTTC
CDR3 protein: CASSLVEGGIGQYF

V gene: TRBV5-4
clone size: -
J gene: TRBJ2-1
D gene: -
CDR3 DNA: TGTGCCAGCAGCTTGACAGGGTTTAGGGAGCAGTTCTTC
CDR3 protein: CASSLTGFREQFF

V gene: TRBV6-5
clone size: -
J gene: TRBJ2-7
D gene: -
CDR3 DNA: TGTGCCAGCAGTTACAGCCAGGGCCCCTACGAGCAGTACTTC
CDR3 protein: CASSYSQGPYEQYF

V gene: TRBV7-2
clone size: -
J gene: TRBJ2-5
D gene: -
CDR3 DNA: TGTGCCAGCAGCTTTTGGGGTTCGGGGGAGACCCAGTACTTC
CDR3 protein: CASSFWGSGETQYF

V gene: TRBV19
clone size: -
J gene: TRBJ2-1
D gene: TRBD2
CDR3 DNA: TGTGCCAGTAGTAGGGGACTAGCGGGTAGGGGGAGCTCCTACAATGAGCAGTTCTTC
CDR3 protein: CASSRGLAGRGSSYNEQFF

V gene: TRBV5-1
clone size: -
J gene: TRBJ2-1
D gene: -
CDR3 DNA: TGCGCCAGCAGCTTGGAGCAGAAGCAGTTCTTC
CDR3 protein: CASSLEQKQFF

V gene: TRBV9
clone size: -
J gene: TRBJ1-2
D gene: -
CDR3 DNA: TGTGCCAGCAGCGCGGGGGCAGGGCAGGATGGCTACACCTTC
CDR3 protein: CASSAGAGQDGYTF

V gene: TRBV29-1
clone size: -
J gene: TRBJ2-5
D gene: -
CDR3 DNA: TGCAGCGCCCTTGGGGGGGAGACCCAGTACTTC
CDR3 protein: CSALGGETQYF

V gene: TRBV15
clone size: -
J gene: TRBJ2-7
D gene: -
CDR3 DNA: TGTGCCACCAGCAGGTCAGGGACCTACGAGCAGTACTTC
CDR3 protein: CATSRSGTYEQYF

V gene: TRBV29-1
clone size: -
J gene: TRBJ2-1
D gene: TRBD2
CDR3 DNA: TGCAGCGCTAAACTTCGACTAGCGGGGTACAATGAGCAGTTCTTC
CDR3 protein: CSAKLRLAGYNEQFF

V gene: TRBV11-3
clone size: -
J gene: TRBJ2-1
D gene: -
CDR3 DNA: TGTGCCAGCAGCTCCACCTCCCCCCGTGAGCAGTTCTTC
CDR3 protein: CASSSTSPREQFF

V gene: TRBV9
clone size: -
J gene: TRBJ2-2
D gene: -
CDR3 DNA: TGTGCCAGCAGCGTAGAAGGGACCGAGAACACCGGGGAGCTGTTTTTT
CDR3 protein: CASSVEGTENTGELFF

V gene: TRBV28
clone size: -
J gene: TRBJ1-1
D gene: -
CDR3 DNA: TGTGCCAGCAGTCGGCCGGGGGAAGCGGACACTGAAGCTTTCTTT
CDR3 protein: CASSRPGEADTEAFF

V gene: TRBV4-1
clone size: -
J gene: TRBJ1-2
D gene: -
CDR3 DNA: TGCGCCAGCAGCCAAGCCCCCCGTTTGTATAACTATGGCTACACCTTC
CDR3 protein: CASSQAPRLYNYGYTF

V gene: TRBV4-1
clone size: few
J gene: TRBJ2-1
D gene: TRBD2
CDR3 DNA: TGCGCCAGCAGCCGAGCAGCGGGAGGGTATAATGAGCAGTTCTTC
CDR3 protein: CASSRAAGGYNEQFF

V gene: TRBV5-1
clone size: -
J gene: TRBJ2-2
D gene: -
CDR3 DNA: TGCGCCAGCAGCTTGGACACGGGGAACACCGGGGAGCTGTTTTTT
CDR3 protein: CASSLDTGNTGELFF

V gene: TRBV5-1
clone size: -
J gene: TRBJ2-3
D gene: -
CDR3 DNA: TGCGCCAGCAGCTCACAGGACCTAATCACAGATACGCAGTATTTT
CDR3 protein: CASSSQDLITDTQYF

V gene: TRBV11-3
clone size: -
J gene: TRBJ2-1
D gene: TRBD2
CDR3 DNA: TGTGCCAGCAGCTGGGAGGGGACTAGCGGGTACAATGAGCAGTTCTTC
CDR3 protein: CASSWEGTSGYNEQFF

V gene: TRBV5-4
clone size: once
J gene: TRBJ2-5
D gene: -
CDR3 DNA: TGTGCCAGCAGCTCACCCTCAGAGAGGGGTGGAGAGACCCAGTACTTC
CDR3 protein: CASSSPSERGGETQYF

V gene: TRBV14
clone size: once
J gene: TRBJ2-6
D gene: -
CDR3 DNA: TGTGCCAGCAGCCATAAGGCTGGGGCCAACGTCCTGACTTTC
CDR3 protein: CASSHKAGANVLTF

V gene: TRBV28
clone size: -
J gene: TRBJ2-7
D gene: TRBD1
CDR3 DNA: TGTGCCAGCAGTTCTACCGGGACAGGGGGATACGAGCAGTACTTC
CDR3 protein: CASSSTGTGGYEQYF

V gene: TRBV29-1
clone size: -
J gene: TRBJ2-7
D gene: TRBD1
CDR3 DNA: TGCAGCGTTACCGGGACAGTAAGCTCCTACGAGCAGTACTTC
CDR3 protein: CSVTGTVSSYEQYF

V gene: TRBV4-3
clone size: -
J gene: TRBJ1-5
D gene: TRBD1
CDR3 DNA: TGCGCCAGCAGCCAAGACCGGGACAGGTATAATCAGCCCCAGCATTTT
CDR3 protein: CASSQDRDRYNQPQHF

V gene: TRBV25-1
clone size: -
J gene: TRBJ1-1
D gene: TRBD1
CDR3 DNA: TGTGCCAGCAGTACGACAGGGCTAGTGAAAACTGAAGCTTTCTTT
CDR3 protein: CASSTTGLVKTEAFF

V gene: TRBV27
clone size: -
J gene: TRBJ2-1
D gene: -
CDR3 DNA: TGTGCCAGTGCTCAGAGGCGGGTGAGCTCCTACAATGAGCAGTTCTTC
CDR3 protein: CASAQRRVSSYNEQFF

V gene: TRBV7-2
clone size: -
J gene: TRBJ2-1
D gene: -
CDR3 DNA: TGTGCCAGCATCCAAGCCGCCGGCCGTTACAATGAGCAGTTCTTC
CDR3 protein: CASIQAAGRYNEQFF

V gene: TRBV7-2
clone size: -
J gene: TRBJ1-5
D gene: -
CDR3 DNA: TGTGCCAGCAGCTTGGGGGTAGGTAGCAATCAGCCCCAGCATTTT
CDR3 protein: CASSLGVGSNQPQHF

V gene: TRBV11-2
clone size: -
J gene: TRBJ2-1
D gene: TRBD1
CDR3 DNA: TGTGCCAGCAGCCTGACGAGGGGGCGCGGGAATGAGCAGTTCTTC
CDR3 protein: CASSLTRGRGNEQFF

V gene: TRBV4-2
clone size: once
J gene: TRBJ2-1
D gene: -
CDR3 DNA: TGTGCCAGCAGCCAAGATCTAGCACAGTCCCACAATGAGCAGTTCTTC
CDR3 protein: CASSQDLAQSHNEQFF

V gene: TRBV7-8
clone size: few
J gene: TRBJ2-5
D gene: TRBD2
CDR3 DNA: TGTGCCAGCAGCCCAGGACTAGGGGACGTTGAGACCCAGTACTTC
CDR3 protein: CASSPGLGDVETQYF

V gene: TRBV5-1
clone size: -
J gene: TRBJ2-5
D gene: -
CDR3 DNA: TGCGCCAGCAGAAACCGGGACATCCAAGAGACCCAGTACTTC
CDR3 protein: CASRNRDIQETQYF

V gene: TRBV7-9
clone size: -
J gene: TRBJ2-2
D gene: -
CDR3 DNA: TGTGCCAGCAGCTTAGCGCGGGGAGTCACCGGGGAGCTGTTTTTT
CDR3 protein: CASSLARGVTGELFF

V gene: TRBV7-2
clone size: -
J gene: TRBJ1-5
D gene: -
CDR3 DNA: TGTGCCAGCAGCCGAGACCGCGGCCCTTCAAATCAGCCCCAGCATTTT
CDR3 protein: CASSRDRGPSNQPQHF

V gene: TRBV5-6
clone size: -
J gene: TRBJ1-5
D gene: -
CDR3 DNA: TGTGCCAGCAGCTTGGGCGAGGGTAGCAATCAGCCCCAGCATTTT
CDR3 protein: CASSLGEGSNQPQHF

V gene: TRBV6-5
clone size: once
J gene: TRBJ2-2
D gene: -
CDR3 DNA: TGTGCCAGCAGTTACTCGAGAGGAAACACCGGGGAGCTGTTTTTT
CDR3 protein: CASSYSRGNTGELFF

V gene: TRBV10-1
clone size: -
J gene: TRBJ2-1
D gene: -
CDR3 DNA: TGCGCCAGCAGTGAGTCGGCTTACAATGAGCAGTTCTTC
CDR3 protein: CASSESAYNEQFF

V gene: TRBV5-1
clone size: -
J gene: TRBJ1-3
D gene: -
CDR3 DNA: TGCGCCAGCAGCTTCGGTGTGCGTCGGGGAGCCGGAAACACCATATATTTT
CDR3 protein: CASSFGVRRGAGNTIYF

V gene: TRBV6-1
clone size: -
J gene: TRBJ1-5
D gene: -
CDR3 DNA: TGTGCCAGCAGTGAAGGGGAACACCACGTCAATCAGCCCCAGCATTTT
CDR3 protein: CASSEGEHHVNQPQHF

V gene: TRBV13
clone size: -
J gene: TRBJ2-3
D gene: -
CDR3 DNA: TGTGCCAGCGGGGGGTATAGCGTGGCCACAGATACGCAGTATTTT
CDR3 protein: CASGGYSVATDTQYF

V gene: TRBV28
clone size: -
J gene: TRBJ1-4
D gene: -
CDR3 DNA: TGTGCCAGCAGTTACACGGGACCGGGGGGGCTAAATGAAAAACTGTTTTTT
CDR3 protein: CASSYTGPGGLNEKLFF

V gene: TRBV7-8
clone size: -
J gene: TRBJ1-2
D gene: -
CDR3 DNA: TGTGCCAGCAGCTTAGCGCAAAGCTCCATGATCTATGGCTACACCTTC
CDR3 protein: CASSLAQSSMIYGYTF

V gene: TRBV7-9
clone size: -
J gene: TRBJ1-5
D gene: -
CDR3 DNA: TGTGCCAGCAGCCCCATCGAGGGGTATAGCAATCAGCCCCAGCATTTT
CDR3 protein: CASSPIEGYSNQPQHF

V gene: TRBV7-2
clone size: -
J gene: TRBJ1-2
D gene: -
CDR3 DNA: TGTGCCAGCAGCTTAGCGCCCGTTGGCTACACCTTC
CDR3 protein: CASSLAPVGYTF

V gene: TRBV6-5
clone size: -
J gene: TRBJ2-4
D gene: -
CDR3 DNA: TGTGCCAGCTCTGAGGGCCGTTGGGTCAAAAACATTCAGTACTTC
CDR3 protein: CASSEGRWVKNIQYF

V gene: TRBV28
clone size: -
J gene: TRBJ2-3
D gene: -
CDR3 DNA: TGTGCCAGCAGTAAAGGGCCGACTAGCACAGATACGCAGTATTTT
CDR3 protein: CASSKGPTSTDTQYF

V gene: TRBV5-4
clone size: -
J gene: TRBJ2-5
D gene: TRBD2
CDR3 DNA: TGTGCCAGCAGCTTCGGGGGGCAAGAGACCCAGTACTTC
CDR3 protein: CASSFGGQETQYF

V gene: TRBV6-5
clone size: -
J gene: TRBJ2-7
D gene: -
CDR3 DNA: TGTGCCAGCAGCACAATCCGGGACTCCTCCTACGAGCAGTACTTC
CDR3 protein: CASSTIRDSSYEQYF

V gene: TRBV7-9
clone size: -
J gene: TRBJ2-7
D gene: TRBD2
CDR3 DNA: TGTGCCAGCAGCCCCCGGACTAGCGGGGAGCAGTACTTC
CDR3 protein: CASSPRTSGEQYF

V gene: TRBV4-3
clone size: -
J gene: TRBJ2-5
D gene: TRBD2
CDR3 DNA: TGCGCCAGCAGCCAAGAGATCGTACTAGCGGGAGGCATGGAGACCCAGTACTTC
CDR3 protein: CASSQEIVLAGGMETQYF

V gene: TRBV30
clone size: -
J gene: TRBJ1-5
D gene: -
CDR3 DNA: TGTGCCTGGAGTGAGACAGCCCCCAATCAGCCCCAGCATTTT
CDR3 protein: CAWSETAPNQPQHF

V gene: TRBV6-1
clone size: -
J gene: TRBJ2-3
D gene: TRBD1
CDR3 DNA: TGTGCCAGCAAGCAGGACAGGTATACAGATACGCAGTATTTT
CDR3 protein: CASKQDRYTDTQYF